One sample yielded the 25 T cell receptor beta chains listed below, sequenced in a study of cytomegalovirus exposure and HLA in healthy donors. PCR was performed using 60 Vbeta and 13 Jbeta primers. TCRdb's table, derived via immunoSEQ multiplex PCR, lists solely in-frame clones and lacks some. The sample records roughly 160,000 clones, 65% to 85% being singletons. The sample taken for sequencing was PBMCs. The receptors stem from a woman in her forties or fifties in good health and CMV-seropositive.

J is TRBJ2-2 and V is TRBV4-3; tentatively, D is TRBD1 (6 bases). In germline, CDR1 is LGHNA, CDR2 YSLEER. V was cut by 3 bases and J by 6 bases, with 8 bases left in between. The CDR3 consists of 13 residues. CDR3 region: CASSHEGAGELFF. The CDR3 DNA sequence: TGCGCCAGCAGCCACGAGGGGGCCGGGGAGCTGTTTTTT.

This sequence joins TRBV2 and TRBJ1-2; no clear D gene. The CDR3 is made up of 14 amino acids. Deletions cut 6 bases from V and 4 bases from J, with 15 bases between. Germline CDR1 and CDR2: SNHLY and FYNNEI. The CDR3 protein is CASSPSGPVYGYTF. CDR3 in DNA: TGTGCCAGCAGCCCCAGTGGGCCCGTCTATGGCTACACCTTC.

The chain links TRBV9 to TRBJ2-1, with D tentatively TRBD1 (6 bases). Germline assignment: CDR1 SGDLS and CDR2 YYNGEE. The CDR3 covers 15 residues. With 3 bases removed from V and 6 bases from J, the gap between germline ends came to 16 bases. The CDR3 is CASSARQGQGNEQFF. The DNA of the CDR3 is TGTGCCAGCAGCGCCCGCCAGGGGCAGGGCAATGAGCAGTTCTTC.

This clone was picked up one time. The chain links TRBV9 to TRBJ2-2; D might be TRBD1 (6 bases). CDR1 SGDLS and CDR2 YYNGEE come from the germline V gene. CDR3 size: 17 residues. The V end lost 1 base, the J end lost 1 base, and 14 bases lay between the germline ends. CDR3 amino acids: CASSVRVGGQNTGELFF. As DNA, the CDR3 is TGTGCCAGCAGCGTAAGGGTTGGGGGACAGAACACCGGGGAGCTGTTTTTT.

V gene TRBV7-3 combines with J gene TRBJ1-5; tentatively, D is TRBD1 (5 bases). The germline gives CDR1 SGHTA, CDR2 FQGTGA. The ends were cut back, 1 base at V and 0 bases at J, with 10 bases in the middle. The CDR3 runs to 16 residues. In DNA, the CDR3 is TGTGCCAGCAGCTTAAAGACAGTTCATAGCAATCAGCCCCAGCATTTT. Protein product: CASSLKTVHSNQPQHF. Based on the CDR3 plus reference TRBV7-3 and TRBJ1-5, the full variable domain is GAGVSQTPSNKVTEKGKYVELRCDPISGHTALYWYRQSLGQGPEFLIYFQGTGAADDSGLPNDRFFAVRPEGSVSTLKIQRTERGDSAVYLCASSLKTVHSNQPQHFGDGTRLSIL.

The chain joins TRBV7-2 to TRBJ2-1, with 8 bases that match TRBD2. J was trimmed by 5 bases and V by 2 bases; bases with no gene match: 5. This CDR3 contains 15 residues. Germline CDR1 reads SGHTA; CDR2 reads FQGNSA. The CDR3 region has the DNA TGTGCCAGCAGCTTACGTGGACTAGCTAACAATGAGCAGTTCTTC. Translation: CASSLRGLANNEQFF.

This chain connects TRBV28 to TRBJ2-1; TRBD2 matches 9 bases. The CDR3 has 19 amino acids. Trimming cost V 2 bases and J 6 bases; bases outside gene matches: 17. The V gene's germline CDR1 is MDHEN and CDR2 SYDVKM. CDR3 residues: CASSLRRLGMGGRGNEQFF. The CDR3 nucleotides are TGTGCCAGCAGTTTAAGACGGTTAGGAATGGGCGGGAGGGGCAATGAGCAGTTCTTC.

The chain joins TRBV27 to TRBJ2-5; D call uncertain. The CDR3 contains 15 residues. CDR1 is MNHEY and CDR2 is SMNVEV in the germline V gene (reference sequence). V was shortened by 3 bases and J by 4 bases, with 15 bases between the two germline ends. The CDR3 sequence is CASSLVGGSPETQYF. For the CDR3, the DNA is TGTGCCAGCAGTTTGGTAGGCGGATCTCCAGAGACCCAGTACTTC.

This chain links TRBV9 with TRBJ1-1; D may be TRBD1 (6 bases). V was cut by 1 base and J by 3 bases, with 10 bases left in between. The CDR3 is made up of 14 amino acids. CDR1 SGDLS and CDR2 YYNGEE come from the germline V gene. The DNA for the CDR3 is TGTGCCAGCAGCGTACTGTCAGGGGACACTGAAGCTTTCTTT. Protein product: CASSVLSGDTEAFF.

The J gene is TRBJ1-2, the V gene TRBV10-3; 7 bases are a match to TRBD1. This CDR3 contains 16 residues. Germline V gene data show CDR1 as ENHRY and CDR2 as SYGVKD. With 0 bases clipped from V and 5 bases from J, the junction kept 9 bases outside the gene matches. CDR3 nucleotides: TGTGCCATCAGTGAGTCAAGACAGGGAATGGGTTATGGCTACACCTTC. Translation gives CAISESRQGMGYGYTF.

To note about this clone: Germline is not matched at one junction end, which may reflect a read error. The rearrangement links TRBV7-9 to TRBJ2-1; D might be TRBD2 (6 bases). Germline loops: CDR1 SEHNR, CDR2 FQNEAQ (reference sequence). The CDR3 spans 16 residues. The CDR3 coding sequence is TGTTCCAGCAGCTTAGCTGAAGCGGGTCCCTACAATGAGCAGTTCTTC. Translated: CSSSLAEAGPYNEQFF. Filled out from reference TRBV7-9 and TRBJ2-1, the complete variable domain reads DTGVSQNPRHKITKRGQNVTFRCDPISEHNRLYWYRQTLGQGPEFLTYFQNEAQLEKSRLLSDRFSAERPKGSFSTLEIQRTEQGDSAMYLCSSSLAEAGPYNEQFFGPGTRLTVL.

This chain connects TRBV9 to TRBJ1-1; D unclear. The CDR3 is made up of 16 amino acids. V gave up 0 bases and J gave up 4 bases, with 16 bases separating them. Germline-derived CDR1 and CDR2 are SGDLS and YYNGEE. Here the CDR3 reads CASSVANRVGVTEAFF. In DNA form, the CDR3 reads TGTGCCAGCAGCGTAGCAAATCGGGTAGGCGTCACTGAAGCTTTCTTT.

V is TRBV10-1 and J is TRBJ2-5, with D possibly TRBD1 on 6 matching bases. Trimming took 3 bases from V and 5 from J, leaving 16 bases between them. The CDR3 length is 15 residues. From germline, CDR1 is WNHNN and CDR2 SYGVQD (reference sequence). The CDR3 sequence: CASSDGADRFETQYF. The CDR3 bases are TGCGCCAGCAGTGACGGGGCTGACAGGTTTGAGACCCAGTACTTC.

This rearrangement joins TRBV29-1 to TRBJ2-1; TRBD2 matches 8 bases. J lost 9 bases, V lost 5 bases, and 9 bases had no gene match. The CDR3 has 13 amino acids. Germline-derived CDR1 and CDR2 are SQVTM and ANQGSEA. CDR3 protein: CSVSATSVPEQFF. The CDR3 DNA sequence: TGCAGCGTTAGTGCGACTAGCGTTCCTGAGCAGTTCTTC.

This clone was picked up one time. The chain couples TRBV28 to TRBJ1-2, with D uncertain. The germline V and J ends were trimmed by 5 bases and 8 bases, with 9 bases remaining between them. CDR3 length: 11 amino acids. Germline V gene lookup returns CDR1 MDHEN and CDR2 SYDVKM. The CDR3 reads CASSHQRGYTF. The DNA for the CDR3 is TGTGCCAGCAGTCATCAGCGGGGCTACACCTTC.

The V call is TRBV18, the J call TRBJ1-1; a weak D match, TRBD1 (6 bases). This CDR3 has 15 residues. Germline V gene lookup returns CDR1 KGHSH and CDR2 LQKENI. Trimming pared 4 bases from V and 3 bases from J, leaving 15 bases between. This CDR3 reads CASSQVTGIYTEAFF. In DNA, the CDR3 is TGTGCCAGCTCACAAGTAACAGGGATCTACACTGAAGCTTTCTTT.

A single count supports this clone. The CDR3 nucleotides read TGTGCCAGCAGTTTTACCGGGAGGAACACTGAAGCTTTCTTT. Translating it yields CASSFTGRNTEAFF. This chain connects TRBV6-1 to TRBJ1-1; D remains ambiguous. Germline V gene lookup returns CDR1 MNHNS and CDR2 SASEGT. Between the trimmed V and J ends, which lost 5 bases and 1 base, there was a span of 11 bases. The CDR3 covers 14 residues.

The chain recombines TRBV7-8 with TRBJ2-2, with 9 bases identical to TRBD2. Per the germline V gene, CDR1 is SGHVS and CDR2 is FQNEAQ. The CDR3 length is 16 residues. J was trimmed by 1 base and V by 3 bases; bases with no gene match: 3. CDR3 protein: CASSFQRGENTGELFF. CDR3 bases: TGTGCCAGCAGCTTCCAGCGGGGGGAGAACACCGGGGAGCTGTTTTTT.

The chain recombines TRBV18 with TRBJ1-1; D is perhaps TRBD1 (6 bases). Per germline, CDR1 KGHSH and CDR2 LQKENI. CDR3 size: 16 residues. Deletions cut 0 bases from V and 5 bases from J, with 16 bases between. The DNA of the CDR3 is TGTGCCAGCTCACCACCCGAAGGGGGGGCAAATACTGAAGCTTTCTTT. Translating it yields CASSPPEGGANTEAFF.

This clone appeared a single time. A junction boundary mismatches the germline segment, possibly from a read error. The chain combines TRBV5-6 with TRBJ1-1, with a weak D call TRBD1 (5 bases). The V gene's germline CDR1 is SGHDT and CDR2 YYEEEE. The CDR3 loop spans 14 amino acids. DNA for the CDR3: TGTGCCAGCAAGATGGACACGTGGAAAACTGAAGCTCTCTTT. Encoded protein: CASKMDTWKTEALF.

The rearrangement joins TRBV5-1 to TRBJ2-5, with 9 bases lining up with TRBD1. The end of the DNA fits TRBJ2-7 better, so the J call may be wrong. CDR1 is SGHRS, CDR2 YFSETQ, per germline. The CDR3 is made up of 16 amino acids. CDR3 bases: TGCGCCAGCAGCTCCGGGACAGGGTGGGGTTCCTACGAGCAGTACTTC. This codes for CASSSGTGWGSYEQYF.

This rearrangement joins TRBV27 to TRBJ2-3; a possible D gene is TRBD1 (5 bases). The V and J ends lost 3 bases and 6 bases respectively, with 10 bases between them. The CDR3 runs to 13 residues. Germline CDR1 and CDR2: MNHEY and SMNVEV (reference sequence). The DNA of the CDR3 is TGTGCCAGCAGTTTCAGGGTTCGGGATACGCAGTATTTT. Residues: CASSFRVRDTQYF.

This rearrangement joins TRBV11-2 to TRBJ2-1; D might be TRBD2 (6 bases). The CDR3 is made up of 14 amino acids. The V gene's germline CDR1 is SGHAT and CDR2 FQNNGV. Trimming removed 2 bases at V and 5 bases at J, with 10 bases between. CDR3 region: CASSLSRDNNEQFF. CDR3 coding DNA: TGTGCCAGCAGCTTATCGCGGGATAACAATGAGCAGTTCTTC.

The chain combines TRBV5-4 with TRBJ1-1; no firm D call. The germline CDR1 and CDR2 sequences are SGHNT and YYREEE (reference sequence). Deletions cut 0 bases from V and 0 bases from J, with 6 bases between. The CDR3 is made up of 14 amino acids. For the CDR3, the DNA is TGTGCCAGCAGCTTGGGAGTGATGAACACTGAAGCTTTCTTT. Translating gives CASSLGVMNTEAFF.

As regards this clone: At one of its ends the junction is not consistent with the germline gene, which may arise from a read error. The genes are TRBV2 and TRBJ1-6; a possible D gene is TRBD1 (6 bases). Germline V gives CDR1 SNHLY, CDR2 FYNNEI. CDR3 length: 14 residues. The CDR3 sequence: CASSQAGDNSPLHF. Here the CDR3 DNA reads TGTGCCAGCAGTCAAGCAGGGGATAATTCACCCCTCCACTTT.